Below are 6 T cell receptor beta chains sequenced from a single sample in a study of T-cell memory formation after mild COVID-19 (dated by TCRdb to the early 2020s). Library prep was done by 5' RACE. Instrument used: Illumina NovaSeq 6000. TCRdb reworked the public reads: Q25 trimming with fastp, MiXCR clone assembly, productive beta chains retained. Rows merge per CDR3 protein into single entries with the most common DNA and genes. In all, the sample holds roughly 480,000 distinct CDR3 sequences, and roughly 25% of those were seen once. Clones ranked in the top ten supply about 12% of the sample. The material sequenced was PBMCs or a T cell subset sorted from them (not recorded which). These receptors were collected from an adult woman who had mild COVID-19 (a few samples of this study predate the infection). The sample titles of this study are shuffled in the database, so cell type and time point are left out; the donor was told from shared clones.

The V call is TRBV7-9, the J call TRBJ2-2; D uncertain. CDR1 and CDR2 (germline): SEHNR, FQNEAQ (reference sequence). The length of the CDR3 is 12 residues. V was shortened by 8 bases and J by 3 bases, with 7 bases between the two germline ends. The CDR3 coding sequence is TGTGCCAGCGCACAATACACCGGGGAGCTGTTTTTT. Protein sequence: CASAQYTGELFF.

This clonotype has a count of ten or more. The chain couples TRBV4-2 to TRBJ2-3; 7 positions match TRBD2. The J segment lost 2 bases and the V segment lost 3 bases, leaving 8 bases of the junction unmatched. This CDR3 has 16 amino acids. In germline, CDR1 is LGHNA, CDR2 YNFKEQ. CDR3 in amino acids: CASSQTSRILTDTQYF. The CDR3 coding sequence is TGTGCCAGCAGCCAGACTAGCAGGATTCTCACAGATACGCAGTATTTT.

The rearrangement uses TRBV29-1 and TRBJ2-1; a possible D gene is TRBD2 (7 bases). The V gene lost 5 bases and the J gene lost 0 bases, with 14 bases spanning the gap. The germline CDR1 and CDR2 sequences are SQVTM and ANQGSEA. The CDR3 is made up of 15 amino acids. The CDR3 here is CSVKGGRSSYNEQFF. The CDR3 DNA reads as TGCAGCGTTAAGGGGGGGCGGAGCTCCTACAATGAGCAGTTCTTC.

Only a few counts were recorded for this clonotype. This sequence joins TRBV6-6 and TRBJ2-1; D ambiguous. Germline V CDR1 and CDR2: MNHNY, SVGAGI (reference sequence). Trimming cost V 2 bases and J 3 bases, with 5 bases left between them. The CDR3 contains 13 residues. The CDR3 DNA follows: TGTGCCAGCAGTTACAGTTTCTACAATGAGCAGTTCTTC. As protein: CASSYSFYNEQFF.

This clonotype was seen a few times. This chain connects TRBV5-1 to TRBJ2-2; tentatively, D is TRBD2 (5 bases). The CDR3 length is 16 residues. Germline V CDR1 and CDR2: SGHRS, YFSETQ. Trimming stripped 4 bases from V and 2 bases from J, with 15 bases between. DNA of the CDR3: TGCGCCAGCAGCCCGGAGCCGGGGTTAAACACCGGGGAGCTGTTTTTT. This translates into CASSPEPGLNTGELFF.

This clonotype was picked up a small number of times. The chain carries TRBV25-1 and TRBJ2-7; D gene unclear. The length of the CDR3 is 13 residues. V was clipped by 3 bases and J by 0 bases, with 6 bases between them. Germline V lookup: CDR1 MGHDK, CDR2 SYGVNS. CDR3 coding DNA: TGTGCCAGCAGTGATTGGGACTCCTACGAGCAGTACTTC. Amino acid sequence: CASSDWDSYEQYF.